A selection of T cell receptor beta chains follows, all from one sample in a study of cytomegalovirus exposure and HLA in healthy donors. Profiled with immunoSEQ multiplex PCR; TCRdb holds only in-frame clones, not every one. This table has roughly 170,000 clones, 75% to 85% appearing once. Specimen: PBMCs. The receptors were gathered from a boy under 18 in good health and CMV-seronegative. The CDR3 runs from the conserved cysteine through the conserved F or W. A D gene is named only where the DNA matches it firmly. The size of a clone is reported for some rows only, either as once, few or many, or as a class for expanded clones.

j_call d_call clone_size v_call cdr3_aa cdr3_nt
TRBJ1-5 TRBD1 once TRBV28 CASSFRGQGSNQPQHF TGTGCCAGCAGTTTCCGGGGACAGGGGAGCAATCAGCCCCAGCATTTT
TRBJ2-6 . . TRBV9 CASSVATGNAGANVLTF TGTGCCAGCAGCGTAGCAACAGGGAATGCTGGGGCCAACGTCCTGACTTTC
TRBJ1-1 . . TRBV13 CASSLESGTEAFF TGTGCCAGCAGCTTAGAGAGCGGGACTGAAGCTTTCTTT
TRBJ2-5 . . TRBV4-1 CASSQARQETQYF TGCGCCAGCAGCCAAGCCCGCCAAGAGACCCAGTACTTC
TRBJ1-6 . . TRBV5-4 CASSSQGTGPSGTLHF TGTGCCAGCAGCTCGCAAGGCACGGGCCCCTCGGGGACCCTCCACTTT
TRBJ2-1 TRBD2 once TRBV4-1 CASSRSSGGYNEQFF TGCGCCAGCAGTCGATCTAGCGGGGGTTACAATGAGCAGTTCTTC
TRBJ2-1 . . TRBV13 CASSSPALLGDEQFF TGTGCCAGCAGCTCTCCGGCTCTCCTAGGGGATGAGCAGTTCTTC
TRBJ2-7 . . TRBV11-2 CASSLSRTRTYEQYF TGTGCCAGCAGCTTATCCCGGACACGAACCTACGAGCAGTACTTC
TRBJ1-1 . . TRBV12-5 CASGGQGPRTEAFF TGTGCTAGTGGCGGCCAGGGCCCTAGGACTGAAGCTTTCTTT
TRBJ1-5 . . TRBV6-6 CASSRPQGPNQPQHF TGTGCCAGCAGTCGACCGCAGGGGCCCAATCAGCCCCAGCATTTT
TRBJ2-4 . once TRBV18 CASSPYRVDIQYF TGTGCCAGCTCACCCTACAGAGTGGACATTCAGTACTTC
TRBJ2-7 TRBD1 . TRBV7-9 CASSWGQGYEQYF TGTGCCAGCAGCTGGGGACAGGGGTACGAGCAGTACTTC
TRBJ1-2 TRBD1 . TRBV27 CASSLYQGDGYTF TGTGCCAGCAGTTTATACCAGGGGGATGGCTACACCTTC
TRBJ2-5 . . TRBV11-3 CASSLADQETQYF TGTGCCAGCAGCTTGGCGGACCAAGAGACCCAGTACTTC